This T cell receptor beta chain was retrieved from a study of blood T cell repertoires in COVID-19. Overall study context: Spain, Italy and the United States supplied samples that represented acute and convalescent COVID-19.

The J segment lost 13 bases and the V segment lost 6 bases, leaving 12 bases of the junction unmatched. Looked up from germline, CDR1 is SNHLY and CDR2 is FYNNEI. The CDR3 consists of 13 residues. The Seattle site enrolled patients during active infection and followed them longitudinally. TCRdb's table, derived via immunoSEQ multiplex PCR, lists solely in-frame clones and lacks some. The sample comprises fewer than 500,000 clones, around nine tenths of which are singletons, and approximately 0.92% rests with the top ten. This chain connects TRBV2 to TRBJ1-2; 9 bases are shared with TRBD1. The sequencing sample was made of peripheral blood. The clonotype comes from a man aged 18 to 30 with COVID-19, enrolled during active disease. The CDR3 DNA sequence: TGTGCCAGCAGATCGGGACAGGGTCAAGTCGCCACCTTC. Amino acid sequence: CASRSGQGQVATF.